The T cell receptor (beta chain) under discussion was sequenced for a study of identical twins. Study outcomes and limitations: While abundant cord blood beta clonotypes carried fewer insertions, memory repertoires showed no such pattern.

From the 5' RACE reads, TCRdb called clonotypes with MiXCR, one entry per CDR3 protein. This table has some 760,000 distinct CDR3 sequences, approximately 18% appearing once. This clonotype was picked up many times. Its antigen is undetermined. The sample was also linked to a second study, of T cells expressing NK-cell markers. That report adds: The sequencing cohort of eight donors included seven HCMV-seropositive individuals and one seronegative individual. With an anti-gamma-delta TCR antibody, sorting in several experiments was kept to alpha-beta TCR T cells.

This TCR derives from a young woman in good health. Source material: PBMCs.

DNA for the CDR3: TGTGCCAGCAGCTTAAGGGAGGGGTCCTACGAGCAGTACTTC. Its translation is CASSLREGSYEQYF. The chain carries TRBV7-2 and TRBJ2-7, with 7 nucleotides matching TRBD2. The V gene's germline CDR1 is SGHTA and CDR2 FQGNSA. The CDR3 extends over 14 amino acids. J lost 1 base, V lost 2 bases, and 2 bases had no gene match.